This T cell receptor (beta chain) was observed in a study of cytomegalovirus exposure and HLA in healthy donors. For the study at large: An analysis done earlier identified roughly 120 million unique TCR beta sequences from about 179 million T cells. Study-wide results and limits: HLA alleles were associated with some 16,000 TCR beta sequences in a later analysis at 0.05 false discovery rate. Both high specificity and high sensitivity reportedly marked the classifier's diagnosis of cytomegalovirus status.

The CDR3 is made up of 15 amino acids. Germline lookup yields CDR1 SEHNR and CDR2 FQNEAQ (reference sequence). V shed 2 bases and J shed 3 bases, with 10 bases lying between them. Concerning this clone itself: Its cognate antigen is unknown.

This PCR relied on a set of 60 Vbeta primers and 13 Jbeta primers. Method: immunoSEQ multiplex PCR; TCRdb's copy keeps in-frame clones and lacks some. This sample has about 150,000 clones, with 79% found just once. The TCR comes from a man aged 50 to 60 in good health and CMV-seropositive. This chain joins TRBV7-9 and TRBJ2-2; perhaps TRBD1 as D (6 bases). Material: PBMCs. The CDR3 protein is CASSLIQGYTGELFF. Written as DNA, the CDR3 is TGTGCCAGCAGCTTAATTCAGGGGTACACCGGGGAGCTGTTTTTT.